This T cell receptor beta chain was found in a study of CD8+ T cells in alopecia areata. Study at large: Each day, treated patients took oral tofacitinib twice, at 5 to 10 mg per dose. Severity of treated patients was scored by affected scalp percentage.

Study-wide results and limits: On tofacitinib, scalp and blood still held many of the expanded lesional clones. Tofacitinib delivered significant drops in scalp clonality and in expanded CD8+ clones among the top 100.

The CDR3 loop spans 14 amino acids. CDR1 MNHEY and CDR2 SVGAGI come from the germline V gene. V shed 8 bases and J shed 3 bases, with 15 bases lying between them. Described treatment: oral pan-JAK inhibitor, 5-10 mg twice daily. The sequencing template was cDNA reverse transcribed from extracted RNA. Here immunoSEQ multiplex PCR was the method, and the copy in TCRdb shows in-frame clones only, minus some. The sample carries around 160,000 clones, approximately 57% recorded once. Of note for this clone: Its antigen is currently unknown.

This clonotype was obtained from a human donor with alopecia areata. The gene calls are TRBV6-5 and TRBJ2-3, with a tentative D call TRBD2 (6 bases). The sequenced sample was CD4+ T cells sorted from blood, obtained at week 24, from a patient treated with tofacitinib. CDR3 sequence reads: CASGNSGQTDTQYF. CDR3 sequence (DNA): TGTGCCAGCGGCAACAGCGGGCAAACAGATACGCAGTATTTT.